The entry below describes one T cell receptor (beta chain). This record belongs to a study of blood T cell repertoires in COVID-19. Profiling relied on immunoSEQ multiplex PCR, and the TCRdb table lists in-frame clones only, not all of them. The repertoire holds some 300,000 clones, with 89% as singletons. The source material was PBMCs or T cells enriched from blood (not recorded which). This sequence was found in a woman in her fifties or sixties who had been exposed to COVID-19.

In DNA form, the CDR3 reads TGTGCCAGCAGGGGGCGGAATTATGGCTACACCTTC. It encodes CASRGRNYGYTF. The chain links TRBV6-6 to TRBJ1-2; D perhaps matches TRBD1 (5 bases). This CDR3 is built from 12 residues. Trimming stripped 6 bases from V and 5 bases from J, with 10 bases between. CDR1 MNHNY and CDR2 SVGAGI come from the germline V gene (reference sequence).